This T cell receptor beta chain derives from a study of shared T cell receptors in the human thymus. Germline assignment: CDR1 MNHEY and CDR2 SVGAGI. This CDR3 has 15 amino acids. Trimming left V 6 bases short and J 4 bases short, with 18 bases between. Here immunoSEQ multiplex PCR was the method, and the copy in TCRdb shows in-frame clones only, minus some. The table has some 400,000 clones, roughly 94% seen once; the top ten hold roughly 0.02%. This TCR came from a human donor. The material sequenced was thymocytes. The V call is TRBV6-5, the J call TRBJ2-5, with D tentatively TRBD1 (5 bases). The CDR3, as DNA: TGTGCCAGCAGCCCGACAGTTGGATCCCTAGAGACCCAGTACTTC. Protein sequence: CASSPTVGSLETQYF.